A selection of T cell receptor beta chains follows, all from one sample in a study of CD4 T cells in relation to SARS-CoV-2 and coronaviruses. These TCRs' antigens remain unknown. This table comes from immunoSEQ multiplex PCR, and its TCRdb copy is limited to in-frame clones, with some not included. The data show about 26,000 clones, with roughly 70% seen just once and roughly 13% held by the top ten. The sequenced material came from CD4+ T cells from PBMCs, cultured in vitro. The receptors stem from a human donor in good health. The CDR3 runs from the conserved cysteine through the conserved F or W. A D gene is named only where the DNA matches it firmly. Only some rows state a clone size, as once, few, many or a class for expanded clones.

DNA: TGTGCCAGCAGCCAAGAAGGTCTAGCGGGCCTACAAACCTACGAGCAGTACTTC
CDR3: CASSQEGLAGLQTYEQYF
D: TRBD2
V: TRBV3-1/TRBV3-2
J: TRBJ2-7
size: -

DNA: TGTGCCAGCAACCTAGCGGGGGGGCTCGGAGAGACCCAGTACTTC
CDR3: CASNLAGGLGETQYF
D: TRBD2
V: TRBV7-2
J: TRBJ2-5
size: -

DNA: TGTGCCAGCAGTGAGGGAGGGGGACAGGGGGTTCGTAATTCACCCCTCCACTTT
CDR3: CASSEGGGQGVRNSPLHF
D: TRBD1
V: TRBV6-1
J: TRBJ1-6
size: few

DNA: TGTGCCAGCAGCCAAGAGACTAGCGGGACTACCGGGGAGCTGTTTTTT
CDR3: CASSQETSGTTGELFF
D: TRBD2
V: TRBV3-1/TRBV3-2
J: TRBJ2-2
size: few

DNA: TGTGCCAGCAGCTTATCGCGAGCCACCCTCTACGAGCAGTACTTC
CDR3: CASSLSRATLYEQYF
D: -
V: TRBV7-9
J: TRBJ2-7
size: -

DNA: TGTGCCAGCAGCGAGGATGGGCGCCATGGCTACACCTTC
CDR3: CASSEDGRHGYTF
D: -
V: TRBV9
J: TRBJ1-2
size: -

DNA: TGTGCCAGCGGGGGGGCCAACGAGCAGTACTTC
CDR3: CASGGANEQYF
D: -
V: TRBV3-1/TRBV3-2
J: TRBJ2-7
size: -

DNA: TGCAGCGTTGGGGCCCCTTGGGGGGGGGACACCATATATTTT
CDR3: CSVGAPWGGDTIYF
D: -
V: TRBV29-1
J: TRBJ1-3
size: -

DNA: TGTGCCAGCAGCTTAGGACAGTACGTCGTCCATGAGCAGTTCTTC
CDR3: CASSLGQYVVHEQFF
D: -
V: TRBV7-9
J: TRBJ2-1
size: -

DNA: TGTGCCAGCTCACCACCAGAAAATACGCAGTATTTT
CDR3: CASSPPENTQYF
D: -
V: TRBV18
J: TRBJ2-3
size: -

DNA: TGTGCCAGCAGCGCCTCGCGGAACTATGGCTACACCTTC
CDR3: CASSASRNYGYTF
D: -
V: TRBV5-6
J: TRBJ1-2
size: -

DNA: TGTGCCAGCAGGTGGCAGGGTGGCGAGCAGTACTTC
CDR3: CASRWQGGEQYF
D: -
V: TRBV12-3/TRBV12-4
J: TRBJ2-7
size: -

DNA: TGTGCCAGCAGCTTGCGTGAGACCCAGTACTTC
CDR3: CASSLRETQYF
D: -
V: TRBV5-6
J: TRBJ2-5
size: -

DNA: TGTGCCAGCAGTCCCCTTCGGGATGGACTCCGGGCGTATGGCTACACCTTC
CDR3: CASSPLRDGLRAYGYTF
D: -
V: TRBV6-2/TRBV6-3
J: TRBJ1-2
size: few

DNA: TGTGCCAGTACTACGGACGCCTCTGGAAACACCATATATTTT
CDR3: CASTTDASGNTIYF
D: -
V: TRBV19
J: TRBJ1-3
size: -

DNA: TGTGCCAGCAGTTTCGCCTCGCTTTATAATTCACCCCTCCACTTT
CDR3: CASSFASLYNSPLHF
D: -
V: TRBV6-5
J: TRBJ1-6
size: -

DNA: TGTGCCAGTAGTATAGGTCAGGGATCCTGGGAGCAGTACTTC
CDR3: CASSIGQGSWEQYF
D: -
V: TRBV19
J: TRBJ2-7
size: -

DNA: TGTGCCAGCAGCTTTAGGCTCGACAATGAGCAGTTCTTC
CDR3: CASSFRLDNEQFF
D: -
V: TRBV11-2
J: TRBJ2-1
size: -

DNA: TGTGCCAGTACCGGGACCGACGTCGGGACCGGGGAGCTGTTTTTT
CDR3: CASTGTDVGTGELFF
D: -
V: TRBV19
J: TRBJ2-2
size: -

DNA: TGTGCCAGCAGGCTAGAGGCGAGCACAGATACGCAGTATTTT
CDR3: CASRLEASTDTQYF
D: -
V: TRBV2
J: TRBJ2-3
size: -

DNA: TGTGCCAGCAGTGAAGAGTGGCAGAACACCGGGGAGCTGTTTTTT
CDR3: CASSEEWQNTGELFF
D: -
V: TRBV2
J: TRBJ2-2
size: -

DNA: TGTGCCAGCAGAAAGGGTGCCATGAACACTGAAGCTTTCTTT
CDR3: CASRKGAMNTEAFF
D: -
V: TRBV6-5
J: TRBJ1-1
size: -

DNA: TGCGCCAGCAGACGGACAGGCCTAGGCACTGAAGCTTTCTTT
CDR3: CASRRTGLGTEAFF
D: TRBD1
V: TRBV5-1
J: TRBJ1-1
size: -

DNA: TGCGCCAGCAGCAACTTGGGAAATGGAAACACCATATATTTT
CDR3: CASSNLGNGNTIYF
D: -
V: TRBV5-1
J: TRBJ1-3
size: -

DNA: TGTGCCAGCAGTTATGGGCTAGCGGGGATACAAGAGACCCAGTACTTC
CDR3: CASSYGLAGIQETQYF
D: TRBD2
V: TRBV27
J: TRBJ2-5
size: -

DNA: TGTGCCATCAGTGGGGAGGGAAGTCAGTACTTC
CDR3: CAISGEGSQYF
D: TRBD2
V: TRBV10-3
J: TRBJ2-7
size: -

DNA: TGTGCCAGCAGCTTTGAGCCGAACACTGAAGCTTTCTTT
CDR3: CASSFEPNTEAFF
D: -
V: TRBV5-5
J: TRBJ1-1
size: -

DNA: TGTGCCAGCAGGAGGCAGGCGGGTCAGCCCCAGCATTTT
CDR3: CASRRQAGQPQHF
D: -
V: TRBV6-5
J: TRBJ1-5
size: -

DNA: TGCAGCGTTGAACAGCAGGGTAGCTATGGCTACACCTTC
CDR3: CSVEQQGSYGYTF
D: -
V: TRBV29-1
J: TRBJ1-2
size: -

DNA: TGTGCCAGCTCACCAGGGGAGGGTTACGAGCAGTACTTC
CDR3: CASSPGEGYEQYF
D: TRBD2
V: TRBV18
J: TRBJ2-7
size: -

DNA: TGTGCCAGCAGCGTCCCGTCCGGTAGCACTGAAGCTTTCTTT
CDR3: CASSVPSGSTEAFF
D: -
V: TRBV7-9
J: TRBJ1-1
size: -

DNA: TGTGCCAGCGGCCAGGAACATTCCTACGAGCAGTACTTC
CDR3: CASGQEHSYEQYF
D: -
V: TRBV2
J: TRBJ2-7
size: few

DNA: TGTGCCAGCAGCCAAGATCGGGGGGGCGCAGCCTCCCTAGGCTACACCTTC
CDR3: CASSQDRGGAASLGYTF
D: -
V: TRBV3-1/TRBV3-2
J: TRBJ1-2
size: few

DNA: TGTGCCAGCAGTTACTCCTTGATAAGGACTTCCTACAATGAGCAGTTCTTC
CDR3: CASSYSLIRTSYNEQFF
D: -
V: TRBV6-2/TRBV6-3
J: TRBJ2-1
size: -

DNA: TGTGCCAGCAGCAACCTAGCGGGGGGTTGGTACGAGCAGTACTTC
CDR3: CASSNLAGGWYEQYF
D: TRBD2
V: TRBV3-1/TRBV3-2
J: TRBJ2-7
size: -

DNA: TGTGCTAGTGGTCAATCTAGCGTGGGGCCTGCCTACGAGCAGTACTTC
CDR3: CASGQSSVGPAYEQYF
D: -
V: TRBV12-5
J: TRBJ2-7
size: -

DNA: TGTGCCAGCAGCTTAGGAGTGCAGCCTAGCACAGATACGCAGTATTTT
CDR3: CASSLGVQPSTDTQYF
D: -
V: TRBV11-2
J: TRBJ2-3
size: -